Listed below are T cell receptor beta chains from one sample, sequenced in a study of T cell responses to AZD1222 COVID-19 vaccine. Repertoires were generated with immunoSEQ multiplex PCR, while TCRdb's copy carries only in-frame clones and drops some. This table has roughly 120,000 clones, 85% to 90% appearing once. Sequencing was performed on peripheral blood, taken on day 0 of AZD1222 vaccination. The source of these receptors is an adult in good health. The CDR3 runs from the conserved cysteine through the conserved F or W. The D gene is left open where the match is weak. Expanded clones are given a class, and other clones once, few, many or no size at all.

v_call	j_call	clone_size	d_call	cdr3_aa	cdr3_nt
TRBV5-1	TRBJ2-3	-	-	CASQGQGGDTQYF	TGCGCCAGCCAAGGACAGGGAGGGGATACGCAGTATTTT
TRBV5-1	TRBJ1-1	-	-	CASYTGSTEAFF	TGCGCCAGCTACACCGGGAGCACTGAAGCTTTCTTT
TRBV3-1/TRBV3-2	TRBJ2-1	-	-	CASSQVAHEQFF	TGTGCCAGCAGCCAAGTAGCCCATGAGCAGTTCTTC
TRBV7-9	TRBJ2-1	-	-	CASTKTGYPNEQFF	TGTGCCAGCACCAAAACGGGCTACCCGAATGAGCAGTTCTTC
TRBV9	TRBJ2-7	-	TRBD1	CASSVDGTGRTVQYF	TGTGCCAGCAGCGTAGATGGGACAGGGCGGACGGTGCAGTACTTC
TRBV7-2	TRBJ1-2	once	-	CASSLEGTRGYGYTF	TGTGCCAGCAGCTTAGAGGGGACCCGGGGCTATGGCTACACCTTC
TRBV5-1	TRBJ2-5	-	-	CANRRLVGYGETQYF	TGCGCCAACAGGAGGTTGGTAGGGTATGGGGAGACCCAGTACTTC
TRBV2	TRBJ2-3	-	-	CASDGVKDTQYF	TGTGCCAGCGACGGGGTTAAAGATACGCAGTATTTT
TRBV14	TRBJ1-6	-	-	CASSQGVHLNSPLHF	TGTGCCAGCAGCCAAGGTGTACATTTGAATTCACCCCTCCACTTT
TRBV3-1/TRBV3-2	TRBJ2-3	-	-	CASEARATDTQYF	TGTGCCAGCGAGGCCAGGGCCACAGATACGCAGTATTTT
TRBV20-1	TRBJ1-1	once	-	CSARLNTEAFF	TGCAGTGCTCGCCTGAACACTGAAGCTTTCTTT
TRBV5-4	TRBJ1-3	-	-	CASSRGGNSGNTIYF	TGTGCCAGCAGCCGAGGGGGGAACTCTGGAAACACCATATATTTT
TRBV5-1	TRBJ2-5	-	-	CASSLEGRETQYF	TGCGCCAGCAGCTTGGAAGGCCGGGAGACCCAGTACTTC
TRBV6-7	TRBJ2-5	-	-	CASSYPVRGGGETQYF	TGTGCCAGCAGTTACCCAGTTAGGGGAGGAGGAGAGACCCAGTACTTC
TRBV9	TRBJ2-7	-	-	CASSVMEVPYEQYF	TGTGCCAGCAGCGTAATGGAGGTCCCCTACGAGCAGTACTTC
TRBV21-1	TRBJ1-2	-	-	CASSKGGQLDYGYTF	TGTGCCAGCAGCAAAGGCGGACAGCTAGACTATGGCTACACCTTC
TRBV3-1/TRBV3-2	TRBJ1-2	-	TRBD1	CASSQDWTGARGYTF	TGTGCCAGCAGCCAAGATTGGACAGGGGCTCGTGGCTACACCTTC
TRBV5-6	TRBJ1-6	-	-	CASSAAPGNSPLHF	TGTGCCAGCAGCGCAGCCCCTGGTAATTCACCCCTCCACTTT
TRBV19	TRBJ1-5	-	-	CASSYGGQPQHF	TGTGCCAGTAGTTACGGGGGTCAGCCCCAGCATTTT
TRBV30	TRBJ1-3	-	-	CAWSEGGLSGNTIYF	TGTGCCTGGAGTGAAGGAGGGCTGTCTGGAAACACCATATATTTT
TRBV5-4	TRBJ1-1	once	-	CASNKYLQGEAFF	TGTGCCAGCAACAAATATTTGCAGGGTGAAGCTTTCTTT
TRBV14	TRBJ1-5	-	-	CASSPVGGNQPQHF	TGTGCCAGCAGCCCGGTCGGTGGCAATCAGCCCCAGCATTTT
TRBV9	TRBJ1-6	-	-	CASSATGNSPLHF	TGTGCCAGCAGCGCCACAGGGAATTCACCCCTCCACTTT
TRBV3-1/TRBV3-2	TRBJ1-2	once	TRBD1	CASSYTQGAEGYTF	TGTGCCAGCAGCTATACACAGGGGGCGGAAGGCTACACCTTC
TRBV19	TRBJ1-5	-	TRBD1	CASSVGQGDQPQHF	TGTGCCAGTAGTGTCGGACAGGGTGATCAGCCCCAGCATTTT
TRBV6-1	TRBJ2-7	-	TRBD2	CASSERLAGSYEQYF	TGTGCCAGCAGTGAAAGACTAGCGGGCTCCTACGAGCAGTACTTC
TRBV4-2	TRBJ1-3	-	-	CASSQELAGGNTIYF	TGTGCCAGCAGCCAAGAATTGGCAGGAGGAAACACCATATATTTT
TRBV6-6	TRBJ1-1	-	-	CASSYIRGRMNTEAFF	TGTGCCAGCAGTTACATCCGGGGCCGCATGAACACTGAAGCTTTCTTT
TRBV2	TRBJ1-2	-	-	CASEGGNGYTF	TGTGCCAGCGAGGGGGGGAATGGCTACACCTTC
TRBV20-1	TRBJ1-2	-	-	CSAKKPYGYTF	TGCAGTGCTAAAAAACCGTATGGCTACACCTTC
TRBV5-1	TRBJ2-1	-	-	CASTPLGRQEQFF	TGCGCCAGCACCCCCCTAGGGAGACAGGAGCAGTTCTTC
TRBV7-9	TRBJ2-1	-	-	CASSPTGTSSGFF	TGTGCCAGCAGCCCGACCGGGACCTCCAGTGGGTTCTTC
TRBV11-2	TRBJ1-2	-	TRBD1	CASSTGQGTGYGYTF	TGTGCCAGCAGCACCGGACAGGGGACGGGCTATGGCTACACCTTC
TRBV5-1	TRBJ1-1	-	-	CASSFDSAFNTEAFF	TGCGCCAGCAGCTTCGACTCAGCTTTTAACACTGAAGCTTTCTTT
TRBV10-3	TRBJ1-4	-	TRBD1	CAISGTGVEKLFF	TGTGCCATCAGTGGGACAGGGGTTGAAAAACTGTTTTTT
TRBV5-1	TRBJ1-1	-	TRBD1	CASSEQGVGTEAFF	TGCGCCAGCAGCGAACAGGGGGTAGGAACTGAAGCTTTCTTT
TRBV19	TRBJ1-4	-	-	CASSIATNEKLFF	TGTGCCAGTAGTATCGCCACTAATGAAAAACTGTTTTTT
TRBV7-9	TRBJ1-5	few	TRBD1	CASSVTGTSNQPQHF	TGTGCCAGCAGCGTGACAGGGACTAGCAATCAGCCCCAGCATTTT
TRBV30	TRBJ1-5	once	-	CAWSRGSNQPQHF	TGTGCCTGGAGCAGAGGGAGCAATCAGCCCCAGCATTTT
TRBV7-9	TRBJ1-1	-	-	CASSLASRAFF	TGTGCCAGCAGCTTAGCTTCAAGAGCTTTCTTT
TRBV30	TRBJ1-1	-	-	CAWSVQGRYTEAFF	TGTGCCTGGAGTGTGCAGGGGAGGTACACTGAAGCTTTCTTT
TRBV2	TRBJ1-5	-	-	CASSEQGGDQPQHF	TGTGCCAGCAGTGAACAGGGAGGGGATCAGCCCCAGCATTTT
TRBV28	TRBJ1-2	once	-	CASSLPPTANYGYTF	TGTGCCAGCAGTTTACCGCCTACAGCTAACTATGGCTACACCTTC
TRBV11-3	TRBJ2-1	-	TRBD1	CASSLGQGAGSYNEQFF	TGTGCCAGCAGCTTAGGCCAGGGGGCTGGGTCCTACAATGAGCAGTTCTTC
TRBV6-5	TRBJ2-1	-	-	CASGRGYEQFF	TGTGCCAGCGGCCGGGGCTATGAGCAGTTCTTC
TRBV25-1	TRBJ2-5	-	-	CASSDPGVSQETQYF	TGTGCCAGCAGTGATCCGGGGGTTTCTCAAGAGACCCAGTACTTC
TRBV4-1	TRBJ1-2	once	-	CASSHILGGYTF	TGCGCCAGCAGCCATATTCTAGGTGGCTACACCTTC
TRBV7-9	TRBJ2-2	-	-	CASTPGGQTGELFF	TGTGCCAGCACCCCGGGGGGACAGACCGGGGAGCTGTTTTTT
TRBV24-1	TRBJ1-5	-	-	CATSDPNNQPQHF	TGTGCCACCAGTGACCCAAATAACCAGCCCCAGCATTTT
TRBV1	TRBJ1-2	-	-	CTSSQEKSRQSGYTF	TGCACCAGCAGCCAAGAAAAGAGTAGGCAGAGTGGCTACACCTTC
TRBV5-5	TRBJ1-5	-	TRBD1	CASSPLWDRVFQPQHF	TGTGCCAGCAGCCCGTTGTGGGACAGGGTCTTTCAGCCCCAGCATTTT
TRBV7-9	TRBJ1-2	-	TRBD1	CASRRQGGYTF	TGTGCCAGCAGAAGACAGGGGGGCTACACCTTC
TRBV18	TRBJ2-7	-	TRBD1	CASSPGTGAYEQYF	TGTGCCAGCTCACCGGGGACAGGGGCATACGAGCAGTACTTC
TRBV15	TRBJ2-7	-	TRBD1	CATRVSRGNREQYF	TGTGCCACCAGAGTAAGCAGGGGGAATCGCGAGCAGTACTTC